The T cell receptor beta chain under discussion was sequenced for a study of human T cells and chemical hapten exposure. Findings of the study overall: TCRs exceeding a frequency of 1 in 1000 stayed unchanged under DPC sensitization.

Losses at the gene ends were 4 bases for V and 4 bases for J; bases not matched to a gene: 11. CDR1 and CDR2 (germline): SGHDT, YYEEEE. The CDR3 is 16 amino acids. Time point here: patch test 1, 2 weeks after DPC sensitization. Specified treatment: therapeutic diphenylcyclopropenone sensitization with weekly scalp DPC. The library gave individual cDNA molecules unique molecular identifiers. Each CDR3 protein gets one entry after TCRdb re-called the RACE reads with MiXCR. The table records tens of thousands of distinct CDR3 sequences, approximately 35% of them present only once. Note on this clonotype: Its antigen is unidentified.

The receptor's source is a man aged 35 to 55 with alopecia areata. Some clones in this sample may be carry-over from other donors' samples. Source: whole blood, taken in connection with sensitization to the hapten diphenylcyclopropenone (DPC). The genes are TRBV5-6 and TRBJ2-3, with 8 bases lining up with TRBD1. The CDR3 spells CASSPGQASSPDTQYF. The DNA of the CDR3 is TGTGCCAGCAGCCCGGGACAGGCCTCTTCCCCAGATACGCAGTATTTT.